This T cell receptor beta chain originates from a study of cytomegalovirus exposure and HLA in healthy donors (dated by TCRdb to about 2017). About the study as a whole: An earlier analysis of approximately 640 of the donors reported about 250 Gb of sequence data and some 100 million unique TCR beta sequences from 150 million to 200 million T cells. Roughly 300 gigabases of sequencing data and approximately 92 million unique TCR sequences made up an early release that covered approximately 620 HLA-typed donors. Of the 398 genotyped donors, over 65% fell in the genetic ancestry cluster associated with self-reported Caucasian donors. The study aimed to test whether cataloging public T cell receptors could reveal signatures of past pathogen exposure. The study used immunosequencing to profile the T cell repertoires of 666 subjects and linked those repertoires to cytomegalovirus serostatus. Along with the roughly 700-subject first cohort, a separate validation cohort of over 90 different subjects was used. The study combined high-throughput TCR immunosequencing, statistical association of individual TCRs with disease status, and machine learning to predict cytomegalovirus infection status. To study patterns of TCR occurrence, a later analysis re-analyzed previously published TCR beta repertoires from 550 to 800 donors and added high-resolution HLA genotyping. Rather than using new phenotypic data, the later analysis identified candidate immune exposures from TCR beta sequences and from how often those sequences occurred across donors. An earlier analysis of around 580 of the donors used high-throughput TCR beta sequencing to judge whether each TCR beta V gene segment behaved as functional or pseudogenic. Donor age, sex, ethnicity and CMV serostatus were compiled alongside the repertoire data. Genome-wide SNP genotypes for about 60% of the roughly 700 donors were used in a later genetic analysis, which treated that subset as a discovery cohort. All discovery cohort repertoires had been generated on a single sequencing platform. HLA typing included class I and class II loci at four-digit resolution. Typing coverage varied by locus: roughly 620-630 donors for A, B, C, DRB1 and DQB1; roughly 520 for DQA1; 606 for DPA1; under 490 for DPB1. Because of strong linkage in the cohort, four or five DR-DQ haplotypes were treated as single units for association and clustering. Across roughly 420 genotyped donors of the cohort, an average of roughly 250,000 unique TCR beta nucleotide sequences per donor were sequenced, and 15% to 20% of those sequences were non-productive.

As encoded in the germline V gene, CDR1 is MGHRA while CDR2 is YSYEKL. The CDR3 contains 15 residues, cysteine and phenylalanine counted. The read is trimmed to its CDR3 DNA, 45 bases read in frame from base 1. The trim is 1 base for V and 8 bases for J, with a gap of 12 bases between the germline ends. As for this clone: Its specific antigen is unknown.

On the study overall, not on this receptor specifically: In an earlier analysis of about 540 of the donors, most TCR beta V segments were observed in productive rearrangements about 87% or about 30% of the time, broadly matching IMGT annotations. While some public TCRs were present in many individuals, most TCR sequences turned up only very rarely across donors. In both the original and validation cohorts, the classifier was reported to diagnose cytomegalovirus status with high specificity and sensitivity. Most CMV-associated TCR beta chains appeared to be HLA-restricted in a later analysis, and the HLA associations seemed to be driven largely by CMV exposure. The study gave a list of roughly 150 TCR beta chains associated with cytomegalovirus. Strong co-occurrence of HLA alleles, especially DR and DQ, made assigning TCR associations to individual alleles difficult. According to a later analysis, TCR association rates differed among HLA loci, with DRB1 alleles showing the most associated TCRs and HLA-C alleles showing the fewest. The only immune exposure information available for the cohort was CMV serostatus. A cluster of highly shared sequence variants was judged likely to represent a technical artifact of the sequencing pipeline. In a later analysis, HLA-associated TCR beta chains were found to be more clonally expanded and to have lower generation probabilities than equally common non-associated chains. The cohort was sequenced for TCR beta chains only, and without alpha or paired-chain data the features that could be detected were limited. The authors suggested that the approach could potentially be extended to other disease states and immunological phenotypes. A later genetic analysis associated a missense DCLRE1C variant with V-gene and J-gene trimming of TCR beta chains, and an independent cohort replicated the association. A further reported finding was that TCR beta sequences accurately predicted the HLA-A and HLA-B alleles for most subjects in the first cohort. A later analysis associated around 16,000 TCR beta sequences with specific HLA alleles at a false discovery rate of 0.05. Linkage disequilibrium might explain the correlated functional status among segregating V segments, but an unknown experimental factor could not be excluded. Presence/absence analyses assumed roughly uniform sequencing depth across donors, an assumption that may not hold. According to a later genetic analysis, donors in an Asian-associated ancestry cluster had fewer N-insertions in productive TCRs than the approximately 630-donor mean. Some IMGT-functional V segments, including TRBV6-2 and TRBV6-3, could not be distinguished by the 87-base-pair reads and were therefore excluded. A later analysis reported that several top co-occurrence clusters appeared linked to parvovirus B19, influenza, CMV and Epstein-Barr virus. In vitro tests confirmed that a few of the cytomegalovirus-associated TCR beta chains recognize cytomegalovirus antigens. HLA typing was unavailable for some donors at each locus, so association tests used only the typed subset. Because counts were too low, 15 to 20 rarely observed V segments, including chromosome 9 orphons, were excluded from the earlier analysis of a few hundred of the donors.

The cohort consisted of 666 healthy bone marrow donors. Cohort members were all nominally healthy when sampled, although unrecorded immune exposures were likely present. The donor tested CMV seropositive and was one of the 289 seropositive cohort members. Every donor gave a peripheral blood sample, and the peripheral blood mononuclear cells from that sample were used for TCR beta sequencing. Genomic DNA was extracted from the blood cell samples with the Qiagen DNeasy Blood Extraction Kit. Libraries were built with the immunoSEQ multiplex PCR assay. For the multiplex PCR, a mixture combining 60 forward primers for TCR Vbeta segments and 13 reverse primers for TCR Jbeta segments was used. Amplification of the CDR3 region of rearranged TCR beta genes was performed with a multiplex PCR assay on genomic DNA. On the Illumina HiSeq System, the amplified TCR beta libraries were sequenced as 87-base-pair reads. On the authors' methods: A later analysis tallied approximately 87 million unique TCR beta chains across the roughly 610 repertoires, and some 10 million of those chains were shared by two or more donors. To remove PCR and sequencing errors, raw reads were error-corrected and collapsed into unique sequences using a nearest-neighbor algorithm that merged closely related sequences. Alignment of CDR3 sequences to IMGT reference sequences was used to assign V, D and J gene segments. For a sequence to be retained, a match of at least six nucleotides was required to both a V gene segment and a J gene segment. Rearrangements were classified as productive when the CDR3 lacked stop codons and remained in frame with V and J, and all other rearrangements were classified as non-productive. CDR3 was defined by IMGT convention, running from the second conserved V-encoded cysteine to the conserved J-encoded phenylalanine. The earlier analysis of roughly 590 of the donors excluded any sequence lacking an unambiguous match to a single V gene segment. An earlier analysis of several hundred of the donors classified V segments as functional when productive rearrangements were above 56.7% and as segregating when the standard deviation between donors was above 5%. A statistical classification framework was built to diagnose cytomegalovirus status from the catalog of TCR beta chain sequences. In a later analysis, V and J genes were assigned by comparing TCR nucleotide sequences against IMGT/GENE-DB human TR gene sequences. A later analysis assigned CDR3 sequences and most-parsimonious VDJ recombination scenarios with the TCRdist pipeline. A later analysis defined each TCR beta chain by its CDR3 amino acid sequence plus V-gene family, and excluded reads lacking a unique V-gene family. A later analysis removed roughly 590 highly shared, low-generation-probability nucleotide sequences to deal with suspected cross-contamination and a sequencing artifact. A later analysis calculated a clonal expansion index for each public chain from normalized within-repertoire ranks of inferred template counts. A later analysis computed generation probabilities with a VDJ recombination model fitted to out-of-frame rearrangements, and checked the results against IGoR. Hypergeometric tests were used in a later analysis to score TCR-TCR, TCR-HLA and TCR-CMV co-occurrence, with a repertoire-size bias correction applied to the TCR pairs. To estimate false discovery rates, a later analysis permuted the HLA or CMV assignments 20 times. A later analysis grouped co-occurring TCRs with DBSCAN, adding TCRdist sequence similarity when clustering within HLA-allele-positive subsets. For co-occurrence clustering, repertoires with fewer than 30,000 or more than 120,000 public chains were excluded, along with a handful of repertoires with anomalous nucleotide sharing. Here the immuneACCESS table is served through TCRdb, limited to in-frame sequences with V and J called. Missing clones are a known gap in these copies; in checked studies unresolved V genes cover under half, and the rest lacks a known reason. The DNA was the basis for D and trimming; V, J and clone size are from that table. The sample's table lists a count of 200,000 or so clones. Around 1.1% of the sample goes to the ten largest clones.

The chain couples TRBV4-1 to TRBJ1-6, and possibly TRBD1, on 6 matching bases. This receptor was identified in a girl aged 2 to 10 in good health and CMV-seropositive. The sequenced sample consisted of PBMCs. The CDR3 protein is CASSQVSQGDSPLHF. The nucleotide sequence reads as follows: TGCGCCAGCAGCCAAGTTTCACAGGGCGATTCACCCCTCCACTTT.